The 26 T cell receptor beta chains reported below all come from one sample, sequenced in a study of shared clonotypes between healthy human individuals. Repertoires were generated with immunoSEQ multiplex PCR, while TCRdb's copy carries only in-frame clones and drops some. The sample has under 600,000 clones; less than 98% are singletons. The material sequenced was naive CD4+ T cells sorted from blood. Subset reported: CD45RA+ positively selected. These receptor sequences come from a woman in her 30s in good health.

The J gene is TRBJ2-4, the V gene TRBV9; 11 nucleotides line up with TRBD2. The germline CDR1 and CDR2 sequences are SGDLS and YYNGEE. This CDR3 comprises 14 residues. Losses at the gene ends were 4 bases for V and 5 bases for J; bases not matched to a gene: 2. The CDR3 DNA sequence: TGTGCCAGCAGCACGGGACTAGCGGAAAACATTCAGTACTTC. Translated, it gives CASSTGLAENIQYF.

The chain has TRBV6-5 and TRBJ2-7; TRBD2 matches 10 bases. CDR1 MNHEY and CDR2 SVGAGI come from the germline V gene. CDR3 length equals 16 residues. J was trimmed by 4 bases and V by 0 bases; bases with no gene match: 6. CDR3 nucleotide sequence: TGTGCCAGCAGTTACTCGGGTCTAGCGGGAGTGTACGAGCAGTACTTC. Its translation: CASSYSGLAGVYEQYF.

The chain is built from TRBV27 and TRBJ2-7; D remains ambiguous. Trimming removed 4 bases at V and 3 bases at J, with 16 bases between. The length of the CDR3 is 15 residues. The germline CDR1 and CDR2 sequences are MNHEY and SMNVEV (reference sequence). The CDR3 region is CASSSSLTARYEQYF. The DNA for the CDR3 is TGTGCCAGCAGTTCTAGTTTAACAGCACGCTACGAGCAGTACTTC.

CDR3 coding DNA: TGTGCCAGCCGACCCCCCCAAGCGGGAGTCAATGAGCAGTTCTTC. Protein sequence: CASRPPQAGVNEQFF. The chain is built from TRBV4-2 and TRBJ2-1; TRBD2 aligns across 8 bases. The germline CDR1 and CDR2 sequences are LGHNA and YNFKEQ. The trim removed 8 bases at V and 6 bases at J, leaving 12 bases unmatched. This CDR3 is 15 amino acids long.

The chain uses TRBV9 and TRBJ2-2, with D unclear. V was cut by 1 base and J by 5 bases, with 9 bases left in between. CDR1 SGDLS and CDR2 YYNGEE come from the germline V gene. The CDR3 has 14 residues. The CDR3 region has the DNA TGTGCCAGCAGCGTAAAAGGTTTTACCGGGGAGCTGTTTTTT. Translating gives CASSVKGFTGELFF.

This clone is a singleton in its sample. In nucleotides, the CDR3 is TGTGCCAGCAGTCCCGGGGACGCCTACGAGCAGTACTTC. Amino acid sequence: CASSPGDAYEQYF. The chain recombines TRBV6-5 with TRBJ2-7, with D perhaps assigned TRBD1 or TRBD2 (5 bases each). Trimming removed 5 bases at V and 2 bases at J, with 10 bases between. This CDR3 has 13 amino acids. Germline values: CDR1 MNHEY, CDR2 SVGAGI.

This clone has only one observation. This chain uses TRBV5-1 with TRBJ2-5; perhaps TRBD1 as D (6 bases). CDR1 is SGHRS and CDR2 is YFSETQ in the germline V gene. The CDR3 consists of 16 residues. Trimming shortened V by 0 bases and J by 5 bases, and 17 bases separated the two germline ends. This chain's CDR3 is CASSLGLGDTEETQYF. The CDR3 DNA reads TGCGCCAGCAGCTTGGGTTTGGGGGACACTGAGGAGACCCAGTACTTC. The variable domain in full, completed from reference TRBV5-1 and TRBJ2-5, reads KAGVTQTPRYLIKTRGQQVTLSCSPISGHRSVSWYQQTPGQGLQFLFEYFSETQRNKGNFPGRFSGRQFSNSRSEMNVSTLELGDSALYLCASSLGLGDTEETQYFGPGTRLLVL.

This sequence joins TRBV10-1 and TRBJ2-3; tentatively, D is TRBD2 (5 bases). The germline CDR1 and CDR2 sequences are WNHNN and SYGVQD (reference sequence). V was clipped by 2 bases and J by 2 bases, with 11 bases between them. CDR3 length equals 15 residues. CDR3 DNA sequence: TGCGCCAGCAGTGAGCTTGGCGGGTTCACAGATACGCAGTATTTT. The encoded protein is CASSELGGFTDTQYF.

V is TRBV19 and J is TRBJ1-5; TRBD1 matches at 7 bases. CDR1 is LNHDA and CDR2 is SQIVND in the germline V gene (reference sequence). V dropped 3 bases and J dropped 4; count of bases not matched to a gene: 6. The CDR3 is 15 amino acids. CDR3 sequence: CASSIGTVENQPQHF. The DNA of the CDR3 is TGTGCCAGTAGTATCGGGACAGTGGAGAATCAGCCCCAGCATTTT.

The count of this clone is one. The V and J genes are TRBV2 and TRBJ2-7; the match to TRBD2 covers 11 bases. Per germline, CDR1 SNHLY and CDR2 FYNNEI. This CDR3 comprises 14 residues. The ends lost 7 bases at V and 1 base at J; junction bases unmatched: 3. The CDR3 reads CASTRLAGSYEQYF. The CDR3 bases are TGTGCCAGCACCAGACTAGCGGGATCCTACGAGCAGTACTTC.

The V gene is TRBV9, the J gene TRBJ2-2; D perhaps matches TRBD1 (6 bases). This CDR3 is built from 15 residues. Trimming took 4 bases from V and 6 from J, leaving 16 bases between them. Germline loops: CDR1 SGDLS, CDR2 YYNGEE. Here the CDR3 DNA reads TGTGCCAGCAGCCCAAGACAGGTACCCCCCGGGGAGCTGTTTTTT. This sequence encodes CASSPRQVPPGELFF.

J is TRBJ2-7 and V is TRBV9, with TRBD2 matching over 11 bases. This CDR3 has 17 amino acids. The germline CDR1 and CDR2 sequences are SGDLS and YYNGEE. Germline trimming cut 0 bases from V and 7 bases from J; bases unmatched to any gene: 12. The CDR3 sequence is CASSVDPFSGRAKEQYF. Here the CDR3 DNA reads TGTGCCAGCAGCGTAGACCCCTTTAGCGGGAGGGCCAAAGAGCAGTACTTC.

The V gene is TRBV2, the J gene TRBJ2-3, with D perhaps matching TRBD2 (6 bases). The CDR3 has 15 amino acids. V shed 3 bases and J shed 3 bases, with 13 bases lying between them. Germline V lookup: CDR1 SNHLY, CDR2 FYNNEI. The CDR3: CASSERGRGTDTQYF. The CDR3, as DNA: TGTGCCAGCAGTGAGCGGGGCCGGGGTACAGATACGCAGTATTTT.

This sequence joins TRBV5-1 and TRBJ1-1, with no clear D. The CDR3 is 13 residues long. CDR1 and CDR2 (germline): SGHRS, YFSETQ. Trimming pared 4 bases from V and 10 bases from J, leaving 17 bases between. The CDR3 region has the DNA TGCGCCAGCAGCCTACGGACGGGTGGGGTAGCTTTCTTT. Its translation is CASSLRTGGVAFF. Filled out from reference TRBV5-1 and TRBJ1-1, the complete variable domain reads KAGVTQTPRYLIKTRGQQVTLSCSPISGHRSVSWYQQTPGQGLQFLFEYFSETQRNKGNFPGRFSGRQFSNSRSEMNVSTLELGDSALYLCASSLRTGGVAFFGQGTRLTVV.

There are a few counts of this clone. V and J are TRBV19 and TRBJ1-1, with D uncertain. CDR1 LNHDA and CDR2 SQIVND come from the germline V gene (reference sequence). The CDR3 spans 11 residues. V was clipped by 6 bases and J by 0 bases, with 2 bases between them. The CDR3 region has the DNA TGTGCCAGTAGCATGAACACTGAAGCTTTCTTT. This encodes CASSMNTEAFF. Filled out from reference TRBV19 and TRBJ1-1, the complete variable domain reads DGGITQSPKYLFRKEGQNVTLSCEQNLNHDAMYWYRQDPGQGLRLIYYSQIVNDFQKGDIAEGYSVSREKKESFPLTVTSAQKNPTAFYLCASSMNTEAFFGQGTRLTVV.

The chain combines TRBV10-3 with TRBJ2-7; D is possibly TRBD1 (5 bases). The CDR3 is 12 residues long. CDR1 is ENHRY and CDR2 is SYGVKD in the germline V gene. Between the trimmed V and J ends, which lost 5 bases and 6 bases, there was a span of 11 bases. The CDR3 loop reads CAISRQGSEQYF. Here the CDR3 DNA reads TGTGCCATCAGTAGGCAGGGAAGCGAGCAGTACTTC.

The chain uses TRBV28 and TRBJ2-5; 11 bases match TRBD1. Near its end, the DNA agrees better with TRBJ2-7, so the J call may be wrong. CDR1 is MDHEN and CDR2 is SYDVKM in the germline V gene. CDR3 length equals 16 residues. CDR3 sequence reads: CASSSHSGTGGYEQYF. The DNA for the CDR3 is TGTGCCAGCAGTTCGCACTCCGGGACAGGGGGCTACGAGCAGTACTTC.

This sequence joins TRBV30 and TRBJ2-7, with unresolved D. CDR3 length: 16 amino acids. CDR1 and CDR2 from the germline V gene are GTSNPN and SVGIG (reference sequence). The V end lost 3 bases, the J end lost 2 bases, and 20 bases lay between the germline ends. The CDR3 reads CAWSDSSSSPTYEQYF. In DNA, the CDR3 is TGTGCCTGGAGCGACTCGAGCTCGTCCCCCACCTACGAGCAGTACTTC.

The chain links TRBV18 to TRBJ2-3; 9 bases map to TRBD1. Germline CDR1 reads KGHSH; CDR2 reads LQKENI. The CDR3 totals 16 residues. Germline trimming cut 6 bases from V and 9 bases from J; bases unmatched to any gene: 16. The CDR3 region has the DNA TGTGCCAGCTCCCACCTTGGGACAGGGAACACGAGGACGCAGTATTTT. This encodes CASSHLGTGNTRTQYF.

The chain is built from TRBV25-1 and TRBJ1-6, with 7 bases lining up with TRBD1. Germline V gene sequence: CDR1 MGHDK, CDR2 SYGVNS. The CDR3 consists of 15 residues. The ends lost 4 bases at V and 7 bases at J; junction bases unmatched: 7. For the CDR3, the DNA is TGTGCCAGCAGTGCCGCCGGGACAGACAATTCACCCCTCCACTTT. This codes for CASSAAGTDNSPLHF.

V gene TRBV6-1 combines with J gene TRBJ1-2, with D maybe TRBD1 (5 bases). CDR1 and CDR2 (germline): MNHNS, SASEGT. This CDR3 contains 14 residues. Trimming pared 0 bases from V and 3 bases from J, leaving 8 bases between. The CDR3 sequence: CASSEADRYYGYTF. CDR3 coding DNA: TGTGCCAGCAGTGAAGCCGACAGATACTATGGCTACACCTTC.

The rearrangement joins TRBV29-1 to TRBJ2-5; D is unresolved. Trimming removed 1 base from V and 2 bases from J, with 5 bases in between. Germline lookup yields CDR1 SQVTM and CDR2 ANQGSEA. The CDR3 length is 12 residues. CDR3 bases: TGCAGCGTTGAAGTGGGGCAAGAGACCCAGTACTTC. Protein product: CSVEVGQETQYF.

The CDR3 is CASSPDRRSYNEQFF. DNA of the CDR3: TGTGCCAGCAGCCCGGACAGGAGGTCCTACAATGAGCAGTTCTTC. The chain combines TRBV11-2 with TRBJ2-1; 7 bases are shared with TRBD1. Germline CDR1 and CDR2: SGHAT and FQNNGV. Germline trimming cut 5 bases from V and 1 base from J; bases unmatched to any gene: 5. The CDR3 has 15 amino acids.

The V and J genes are TRBV6-6 and TRBJ1-5; a weak D match, TRBD1 (5 bases). V gave up 7 bases and J gave up 4 bases, with 14 bases separating them. This CDR3 comprises 14 residues. Germline CDR1 is MNHNY and CDR2 is SVGAGI (reference sequence). CDR3: CASTLLGQNQPQHF. In DNA form, the CDR3 reads TGTGCCAGCACACTATTGGGGCAGAATCAGCCCCAGCATTTT.

Concerning this clone itself: One junction end does not reproduce the germline sequence, and a read error may be involved. The chain links TRBV28 to TRBJ2-1; D may correspond to TRBD1 or TRBD2 (6 bases each). The CDR3 runs to 15 residues. Germline CDR1 MDHEN, CDR2 SYDVKM. The CDR3: CASSPTGTKVGGLIF. CDR3 DNA: TGTGCCAGCAGTCCTACCGGGACAAAAGTGGGGGGTTTGATCTTC.

The V and J genes are TRBV5-6 and TRBJ2-7; 7 bases align to TRBD2. The CDR3 length is 16 residues. V lost 1 base, J lost 2 bases, and 9 bases stayed unmatched. The germline V gene has CDR1 SGHDT and CDR2 YYEEEE. The CDR3 region is CASSLLGLAETYEQYF. The CDR3 nucleotides read TGTGCCAGCAGCTTGTTAGGGCTAGCGGAAACCTACGAGCAGTACTTC.